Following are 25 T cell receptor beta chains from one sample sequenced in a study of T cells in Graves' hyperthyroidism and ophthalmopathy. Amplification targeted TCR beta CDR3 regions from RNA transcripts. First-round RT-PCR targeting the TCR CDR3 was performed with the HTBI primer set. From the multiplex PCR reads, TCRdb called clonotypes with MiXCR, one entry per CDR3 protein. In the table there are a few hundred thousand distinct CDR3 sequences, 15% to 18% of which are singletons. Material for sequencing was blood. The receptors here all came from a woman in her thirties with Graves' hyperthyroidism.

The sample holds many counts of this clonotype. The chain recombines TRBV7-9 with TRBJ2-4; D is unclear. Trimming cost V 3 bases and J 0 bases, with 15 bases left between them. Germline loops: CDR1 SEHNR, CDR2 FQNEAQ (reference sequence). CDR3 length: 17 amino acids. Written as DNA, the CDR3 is TGTGCCAGCAGCTTTGGGGTCTCACAAATAGCCAAAAACATTCAGTACTTC. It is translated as CASSFGVSQIAKNIQYF.

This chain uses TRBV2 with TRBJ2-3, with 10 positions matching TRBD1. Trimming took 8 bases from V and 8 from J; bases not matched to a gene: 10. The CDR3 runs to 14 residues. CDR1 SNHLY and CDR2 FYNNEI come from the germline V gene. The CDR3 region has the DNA TGTGCCAGCGGGACAGGGGTGACTAGTTCTACGCAGTATTTT. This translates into CASGTGVTSSTQYF.

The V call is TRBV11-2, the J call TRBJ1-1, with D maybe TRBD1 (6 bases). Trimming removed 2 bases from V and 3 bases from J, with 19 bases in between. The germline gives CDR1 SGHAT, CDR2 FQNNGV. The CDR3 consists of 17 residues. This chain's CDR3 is CASSLTWTQGSHTEAFF. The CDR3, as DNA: TGTGCCAGCAGCTTAACATGGACACAGGGCTCGCACACTGAAGCTTTCTTT. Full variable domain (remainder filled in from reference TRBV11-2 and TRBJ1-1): EAGVAQSPRYKIIEKRQSVAFWCNPISGHATLYWYQQILGQGPKLLIQFQNNGVVDDSQLPKDRFSAERLKGVDSTLKIQPAKLEDSAVYLCASSLTWTQGSHTEAFFGQGTRLTVV.

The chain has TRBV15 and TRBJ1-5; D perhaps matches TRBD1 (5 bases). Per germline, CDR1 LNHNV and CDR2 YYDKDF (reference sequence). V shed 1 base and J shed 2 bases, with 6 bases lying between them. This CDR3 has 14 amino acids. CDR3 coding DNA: TGTGCCACCAGCAGAGTACAGGGCAATCAGCCCCAGCATTTT. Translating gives CATSRVQGNQPQHF.

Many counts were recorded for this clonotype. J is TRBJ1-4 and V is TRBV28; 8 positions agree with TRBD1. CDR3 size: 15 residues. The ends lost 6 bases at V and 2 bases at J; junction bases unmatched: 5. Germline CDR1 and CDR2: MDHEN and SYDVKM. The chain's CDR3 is CASRSQGATNEKLFF. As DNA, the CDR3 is TGTGCCAGCAGGAGTCAGGGGGCGACTAATGAAAAACTGTTTTTT.

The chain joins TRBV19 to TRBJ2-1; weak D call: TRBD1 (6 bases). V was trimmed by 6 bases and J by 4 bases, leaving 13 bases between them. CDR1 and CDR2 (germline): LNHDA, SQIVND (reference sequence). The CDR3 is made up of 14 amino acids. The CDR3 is CASRVGDTYNEQFF. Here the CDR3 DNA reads TGTGCCAGTAGGGTGGGGGACACGTACAATGAGCAGTTCTTC.

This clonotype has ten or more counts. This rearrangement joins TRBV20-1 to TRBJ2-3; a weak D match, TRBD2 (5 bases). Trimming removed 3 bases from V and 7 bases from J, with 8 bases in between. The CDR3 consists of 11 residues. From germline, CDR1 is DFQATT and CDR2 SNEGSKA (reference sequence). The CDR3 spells CSASRGNTQYF. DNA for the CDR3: TGCAGTGCTAGCCGGGGAAATACGCAGTATTTT.

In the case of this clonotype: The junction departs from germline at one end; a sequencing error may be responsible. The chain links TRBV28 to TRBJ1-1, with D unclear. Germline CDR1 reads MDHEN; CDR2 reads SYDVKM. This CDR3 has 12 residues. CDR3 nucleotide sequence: TGTGCCTGCAGTCCGCTGGGCCCTGAAGCTTTCTTT. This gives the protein CACSPLGPEAFF.

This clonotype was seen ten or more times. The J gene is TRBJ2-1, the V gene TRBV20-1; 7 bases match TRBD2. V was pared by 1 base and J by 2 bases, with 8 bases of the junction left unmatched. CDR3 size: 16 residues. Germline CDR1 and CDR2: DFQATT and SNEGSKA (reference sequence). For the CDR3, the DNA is TGCAGTGCTAGAGGGATCGGGGGGATAGCCTACAATGAGCAGTTCTTC. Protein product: CSARGIGGIAYNEQFF.

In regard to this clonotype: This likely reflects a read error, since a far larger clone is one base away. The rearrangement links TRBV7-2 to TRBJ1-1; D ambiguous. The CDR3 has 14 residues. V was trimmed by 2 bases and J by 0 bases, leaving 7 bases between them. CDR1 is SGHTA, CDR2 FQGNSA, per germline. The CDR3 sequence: CASSLQTVNTEAFF. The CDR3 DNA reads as TGTGCCAGCAGCTTACAGACGGTGAACACTGAAGCTTTCTTT.

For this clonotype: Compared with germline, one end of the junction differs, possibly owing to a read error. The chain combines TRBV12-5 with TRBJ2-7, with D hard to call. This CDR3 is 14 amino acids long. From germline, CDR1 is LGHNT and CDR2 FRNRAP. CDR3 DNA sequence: TGTGCTAGTGGTTTGTCGTTGGCAGCCTACGAACAGTACTTC. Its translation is CASGLSLAAYEQYF.

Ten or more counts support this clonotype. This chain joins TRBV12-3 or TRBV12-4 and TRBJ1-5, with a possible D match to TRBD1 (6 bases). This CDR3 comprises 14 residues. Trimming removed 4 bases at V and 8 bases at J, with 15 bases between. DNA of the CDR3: TGTGCCAGCAGTTCGACAGGAATCGGGAAGCCCCAGCATTTT. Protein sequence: CASSSTGIGKPQHF.

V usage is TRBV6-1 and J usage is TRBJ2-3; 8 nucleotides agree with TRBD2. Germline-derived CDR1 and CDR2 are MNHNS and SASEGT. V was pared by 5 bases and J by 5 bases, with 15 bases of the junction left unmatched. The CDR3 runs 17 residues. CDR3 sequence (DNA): TGTGCCAGCAGTTCCAGTGGGCTAGCGGGCGGCGTAGATACGCAGTATTTT. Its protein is CASSSSGLAGGVDTQYF.

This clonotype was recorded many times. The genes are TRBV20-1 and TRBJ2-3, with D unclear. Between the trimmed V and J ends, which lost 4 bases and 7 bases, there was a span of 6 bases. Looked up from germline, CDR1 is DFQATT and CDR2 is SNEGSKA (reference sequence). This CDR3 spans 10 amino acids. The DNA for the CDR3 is TGCAGTGCTACCCTCAATACGCAGTATTTT. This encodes CSATLNTQYF.

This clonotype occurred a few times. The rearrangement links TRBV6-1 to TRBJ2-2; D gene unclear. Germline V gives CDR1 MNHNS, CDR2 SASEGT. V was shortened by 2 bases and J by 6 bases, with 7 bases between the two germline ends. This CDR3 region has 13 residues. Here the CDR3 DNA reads TGTGCCAGCAGTGAATTTGGGGCCGGGGAGCTGTTTTTT. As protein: CASSEFGAGELFF.

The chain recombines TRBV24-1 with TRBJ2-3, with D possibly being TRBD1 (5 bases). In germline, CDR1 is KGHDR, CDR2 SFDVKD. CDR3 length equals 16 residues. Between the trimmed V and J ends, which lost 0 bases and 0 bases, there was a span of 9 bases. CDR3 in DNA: TGTGCCACCAGTGATTTGGACAGTTCTAGCACAGATACGCAGTATTTT. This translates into CATSDLDSSSTDTQYF.

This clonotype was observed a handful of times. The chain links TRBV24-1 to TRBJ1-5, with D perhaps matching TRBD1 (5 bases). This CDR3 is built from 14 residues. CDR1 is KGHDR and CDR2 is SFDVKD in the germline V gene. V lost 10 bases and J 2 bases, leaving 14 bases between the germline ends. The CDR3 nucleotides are TGTGCCACTCAGCCCAGAGGGGGCAATCAGCCCCAGCATTTT. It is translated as CATQPRGGNQPQHF.

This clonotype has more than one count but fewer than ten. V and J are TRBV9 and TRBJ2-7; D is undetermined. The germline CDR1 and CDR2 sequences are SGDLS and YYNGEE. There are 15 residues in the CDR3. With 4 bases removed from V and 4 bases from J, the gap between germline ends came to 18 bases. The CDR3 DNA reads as TGTGCCAGCAGCTCAACCCCGGAAGGTGAATACGAGCAGTACTTC. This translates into CASSSTPEGEYEQYF.

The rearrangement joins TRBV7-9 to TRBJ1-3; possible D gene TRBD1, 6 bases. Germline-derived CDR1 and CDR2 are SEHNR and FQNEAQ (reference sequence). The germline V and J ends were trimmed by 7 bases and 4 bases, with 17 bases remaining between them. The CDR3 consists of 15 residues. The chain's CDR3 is CASTSTGGTGNTIYF. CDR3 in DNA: TGTGCCAGCACCTCGACCGGGGGGACAGGAAACACCATATATTTT.

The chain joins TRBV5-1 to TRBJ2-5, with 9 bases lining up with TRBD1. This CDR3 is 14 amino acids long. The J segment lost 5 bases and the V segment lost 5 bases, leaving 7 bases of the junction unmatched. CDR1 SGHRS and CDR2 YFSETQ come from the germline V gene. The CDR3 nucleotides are TGCGCCAGCAGGTCACAGGGGGCGCAGGAGACCCAGTACTTC. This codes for CASRSQGAQETQYF. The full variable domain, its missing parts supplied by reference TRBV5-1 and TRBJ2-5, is KAGVTQTPRYLIKTRGQQVTLSCSPISGHRSVSWYQQTPGQGLQFLFEYFSETQRNKGNFPGRFSGRQFSNSRSEMNVSTLELGDSALYLCASRSQGAQETQYFGPGTRLLVL.

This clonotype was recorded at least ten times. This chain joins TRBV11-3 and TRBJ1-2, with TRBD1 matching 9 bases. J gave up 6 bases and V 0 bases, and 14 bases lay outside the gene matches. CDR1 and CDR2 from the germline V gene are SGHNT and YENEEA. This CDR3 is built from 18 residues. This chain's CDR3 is CASSLDCIPGQGGNGYTF. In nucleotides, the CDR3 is TGTGCCAGCAGCTTAGATTGCATACCGGGACAGGGTGGGAATGGCTACACCTTC.

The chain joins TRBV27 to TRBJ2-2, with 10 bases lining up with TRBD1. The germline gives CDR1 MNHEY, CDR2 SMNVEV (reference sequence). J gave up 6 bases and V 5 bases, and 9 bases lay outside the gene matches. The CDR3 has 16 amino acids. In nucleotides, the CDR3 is TGTGCCAGCAGTCCGGGACAGGGGATAAGGGCCGGGGAGCTGTTTTTT. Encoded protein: CASSPGQGIRAGELFF.

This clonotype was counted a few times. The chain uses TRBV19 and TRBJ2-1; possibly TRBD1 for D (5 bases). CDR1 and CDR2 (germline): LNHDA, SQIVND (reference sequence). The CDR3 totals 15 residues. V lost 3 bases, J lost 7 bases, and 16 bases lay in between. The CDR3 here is CASSMARGRLNEQFF. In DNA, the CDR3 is TGTGCCAGTAGTATGGCAAGGGGAAGATTAAATGAGCAGTTCTTC.

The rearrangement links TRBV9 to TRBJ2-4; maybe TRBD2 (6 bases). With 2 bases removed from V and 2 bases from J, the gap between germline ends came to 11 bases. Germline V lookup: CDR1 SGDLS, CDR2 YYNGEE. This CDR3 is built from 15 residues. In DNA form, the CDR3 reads TGTGCCAGCAGCGTCCGGGGGTTCTCCAAAAACATTCAGTACTTC. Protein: CASSVRGFSKNIQYF.

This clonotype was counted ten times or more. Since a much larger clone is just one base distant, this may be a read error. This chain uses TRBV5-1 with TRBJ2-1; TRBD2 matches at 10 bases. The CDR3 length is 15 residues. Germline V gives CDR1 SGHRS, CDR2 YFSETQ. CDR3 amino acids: CASSLGLAANNEQFF. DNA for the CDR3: TGTGCCAGCAGCTTAGGACTAGCGGCAAACAATGAGCAGTTCTTC.